This entry concerns a single T cell receptor beta chain. The sample comes from a study of blood T cell repertoires in COVID-19. This CDR3 has 11 amino acids. Germline loops: CDR1 MNHEY, CDR2 SVGAGI. Between the trimmed V and J ends, which lost 8 bases and 1 base, there was a span of 5 bases. Assay used: immunoSEQ multiplex PCR; TCRdb lists only in-frame clones, some missing. The profile shows 50,000 or so clones, 87% of them singletons. This sequence originates from a man in his fifties with active COVID-19. The sample taken for sequencing was peripheral blood. The rearrangement links TRBV6-5 to TRBJ1-1; no clear D. CDR3 in amino acids: CASGQNTEAFF. The CDR3 coding sequence is TGTGCCAGCGGGCAGAACACTGAAGCTTTCTTT.